One and the same sample provided the 8 T cell receptor beta chains below, sequenced in a study of T cells expressing NK-cell markers. TCRdb reworked the 5' RACE reads into one entry per CDR3 protein, no DNA. The data show roughly 300,000 distinct CDR3 sequences, and the top ten clones hold around 4.3%. Material for sequencing was blood T cells: a sorted CD56 or NKG2C T cell subset, CD4+ or CD8+ T cells, or bulk PBMC T cells (not recorded which). These TCRs come from a woman aged 18 to 75 in good health.

The chain uses TRBV29-1 and TRBJ2-5; TCRdb's D call of TRBD1 is untestable without DNA. This CDR3 contains 12 residues. Germline V CDR1 and CDR2: SQVTM, ANQGSEA. This CDR3 is CSVNRDGETQYF.

The chain employs TRBV25-1 and TRBJ2-2. This CDR3 is built from 14 residues. The V gene's germline CDR1 is MGHDK and CDR2 SYGVNS. CDR3 protein: CASSEYVNTGELFF.

The CDR3 sequence: CSASRSGIGLTETQYF. The rearrangement joins TRBV20-1 to TRBJ2-5; TCRdb's D call, TRBD2, is unchecked because there is no DNA. The germline CDR1 and CDR2 sequences are DFQATT and SNEGSKA (reference sequence). This CDR3 contains 16 residues.

The chain employs TRBV28 and TRBJ2-4; without DNA, the TCRdb call of TRBD1 cannot be checked. The germline CDR1 and CDR2 sequences are MDHEN and SYDVKM. The CDR3 runs to 19 residues. CDR3 sequence reads: CASSLPRRQGEIAKNIQYF.

This chain links TRBV6-4 with TRBJ2-2. Germline V gives CDR1 MRHNA, CDR2 SNTAGT. The length of the CDR3 is 14 residues. CDR3 in amino acids: CASSVTGNTGELFF.

This sequence joins TRBV12-3 or TRBV12-4 and TRBJ2-2. The CDR3 runs to 14 residues. CDR3 region: CASSYQLVGGELFF.

The chain recombines TRBV4-3 with TRBJ1-5; with no DNA, the TCRdb D assignment of TRBD1 cannot be verified. Germline CDR1 reads LGHNA; CDR2 reads YSLEER. The CDR3 runs to 13 residues. CDR3 loop: CASSQDGGQPQHF.

The rearrangement joins TRBV6-2 or TRBV6-3 to TRBJ2-1. The V gene's germline CDR1 is MNHEY and CDR2 SVGEGT. CDR3 length: 13 amino acids. This chain's CDR3 is CASSYSGSREQFF.